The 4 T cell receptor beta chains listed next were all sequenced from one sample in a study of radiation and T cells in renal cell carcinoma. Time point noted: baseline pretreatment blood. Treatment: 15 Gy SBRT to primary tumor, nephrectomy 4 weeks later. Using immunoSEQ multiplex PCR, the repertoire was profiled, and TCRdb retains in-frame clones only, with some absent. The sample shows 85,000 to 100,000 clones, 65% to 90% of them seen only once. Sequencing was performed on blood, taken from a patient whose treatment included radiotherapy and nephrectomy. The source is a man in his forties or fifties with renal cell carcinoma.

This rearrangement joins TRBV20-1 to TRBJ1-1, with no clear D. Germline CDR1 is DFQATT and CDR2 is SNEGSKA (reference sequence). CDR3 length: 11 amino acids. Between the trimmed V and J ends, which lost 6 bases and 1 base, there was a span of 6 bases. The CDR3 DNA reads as TGCAGTGCCACAGAGAACACTGAAGCTTTCTTT. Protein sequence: CSATENTEAFF.

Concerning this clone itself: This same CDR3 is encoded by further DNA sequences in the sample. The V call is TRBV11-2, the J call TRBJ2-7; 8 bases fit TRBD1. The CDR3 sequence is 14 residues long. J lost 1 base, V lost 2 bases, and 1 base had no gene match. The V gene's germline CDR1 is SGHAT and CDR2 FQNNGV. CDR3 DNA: TGTGCCAGCAGCTTATACAGGGGGTCCTACGAGCAGTACTTC. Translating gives CASSLYRGSYEQYF.

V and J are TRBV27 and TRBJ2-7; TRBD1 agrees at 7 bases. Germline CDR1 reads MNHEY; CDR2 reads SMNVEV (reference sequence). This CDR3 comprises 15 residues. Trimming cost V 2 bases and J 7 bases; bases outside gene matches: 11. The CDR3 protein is CASSLRQGFMGEQYF. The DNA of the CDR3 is TGTGCCAGCAGTTTAAGACAGGGATTCATGGGGGAGCAGTACTTC.

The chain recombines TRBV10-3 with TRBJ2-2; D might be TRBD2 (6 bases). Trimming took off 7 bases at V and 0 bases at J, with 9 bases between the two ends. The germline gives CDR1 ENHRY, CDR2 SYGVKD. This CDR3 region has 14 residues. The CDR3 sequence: CAIMEGPNTGELFF. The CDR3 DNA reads TGTGCCATCATGGAGGGGCCGAACACCGGGGAGCTGTTTTTT.